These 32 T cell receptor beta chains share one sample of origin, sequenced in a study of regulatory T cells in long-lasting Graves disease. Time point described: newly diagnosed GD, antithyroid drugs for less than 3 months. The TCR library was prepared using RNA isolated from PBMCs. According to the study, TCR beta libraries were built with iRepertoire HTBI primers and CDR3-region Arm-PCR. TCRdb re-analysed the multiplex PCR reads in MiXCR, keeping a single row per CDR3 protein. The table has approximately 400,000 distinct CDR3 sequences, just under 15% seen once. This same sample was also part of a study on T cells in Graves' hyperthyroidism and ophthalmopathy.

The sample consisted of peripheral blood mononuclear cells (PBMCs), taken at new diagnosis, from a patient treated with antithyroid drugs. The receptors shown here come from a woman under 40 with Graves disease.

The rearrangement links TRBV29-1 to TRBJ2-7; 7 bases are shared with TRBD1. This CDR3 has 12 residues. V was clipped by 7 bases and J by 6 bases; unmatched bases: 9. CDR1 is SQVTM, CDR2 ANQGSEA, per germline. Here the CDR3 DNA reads TGCAGCGCCAACCAAGCAGGGGGCGAGCAGTACTTC. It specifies CSANQAGGEQYF.

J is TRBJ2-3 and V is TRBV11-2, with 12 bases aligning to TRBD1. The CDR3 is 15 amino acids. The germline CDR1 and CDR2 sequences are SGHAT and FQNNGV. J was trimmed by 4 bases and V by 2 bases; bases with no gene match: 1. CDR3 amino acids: CASSLRDRGPDTQYF. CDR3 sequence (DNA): TGTGCCAGCAGCTTACGGGACAGGGGGCCAGATACGCAGTATTTT.

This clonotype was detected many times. The CDR3 spells CSANHGRDINEQFF. For the CDR3, the DNA is TGCAGTGCTAATCATGGGCGGGATATCAATGAGCAGTTCTTC. The chain couples TRBV20-1 to TRBJ2-1, with TRBD2 as a possible D gene (6 bases). Germline CDR1 reads DFQATT; CDR2 reads SNEGSKA (reference sequence). V was shortened by 4 bases and J by 6 bases, with 16 bases between the two germline ends. This CDR3 has 14 residues.

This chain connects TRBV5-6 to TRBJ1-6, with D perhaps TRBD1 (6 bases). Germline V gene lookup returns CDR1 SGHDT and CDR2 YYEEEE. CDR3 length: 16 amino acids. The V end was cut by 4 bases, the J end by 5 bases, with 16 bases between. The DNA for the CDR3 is TGTGCCAGCAGCCCCGGACCGGGACAACATAATTCACCCCTCCACTTT. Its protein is CASSPGPGQHNSPLHF.

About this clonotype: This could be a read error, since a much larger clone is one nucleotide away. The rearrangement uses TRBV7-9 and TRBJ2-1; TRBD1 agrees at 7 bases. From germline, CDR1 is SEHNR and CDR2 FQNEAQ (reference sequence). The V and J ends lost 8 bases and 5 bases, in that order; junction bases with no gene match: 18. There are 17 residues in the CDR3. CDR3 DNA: TGTGCCAGCGGCTGGCCTCCGACAGGGAGTGGTAACAATGAGCAGTTCTTC. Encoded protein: CASGWPPTGSGNNEQFF.

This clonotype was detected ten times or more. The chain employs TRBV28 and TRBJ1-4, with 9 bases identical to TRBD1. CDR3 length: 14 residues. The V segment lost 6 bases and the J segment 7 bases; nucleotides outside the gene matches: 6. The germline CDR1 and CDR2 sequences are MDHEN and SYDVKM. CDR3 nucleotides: TGTGCCAGCAGGGACGGGACAGGGCGTGAAAAACTGTTTTTT. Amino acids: CASRDGTGREKLFF.

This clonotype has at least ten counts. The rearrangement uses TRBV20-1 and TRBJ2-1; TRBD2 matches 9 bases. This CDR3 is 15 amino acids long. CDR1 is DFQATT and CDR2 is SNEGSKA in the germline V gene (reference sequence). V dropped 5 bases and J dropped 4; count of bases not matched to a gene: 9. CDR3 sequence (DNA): TGCAGTGCTGCCGGGCTGACTAGCGGTTACAATGAGCAGTTCTTC. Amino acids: CSAAGLTSGYNEQFF.

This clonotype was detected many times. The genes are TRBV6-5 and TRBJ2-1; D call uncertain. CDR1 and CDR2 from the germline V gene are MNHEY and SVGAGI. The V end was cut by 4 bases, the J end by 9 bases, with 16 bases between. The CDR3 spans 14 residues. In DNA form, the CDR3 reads TGTGCCAGCAGTTCCTCCAAGATAGGAGTTGAGCAGTTCTTC. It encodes CASSSSKIGVEQFF.

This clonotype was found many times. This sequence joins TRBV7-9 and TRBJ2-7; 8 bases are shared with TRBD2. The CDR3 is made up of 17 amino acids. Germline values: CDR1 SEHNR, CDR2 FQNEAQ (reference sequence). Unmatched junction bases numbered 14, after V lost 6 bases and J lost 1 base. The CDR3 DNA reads TGTGCCAGCAGTTACGCCCCTCGGGGGGGCCTTTCCTACGAGCAGTACTTC. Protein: CASSYAPRGGLSYEQYF.

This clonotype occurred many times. The CDR3 protein is CASSELVRRGSTDTQYF. CDR3 DNA: TGTGCCAGCAGTGAACTTGTTAGGAGGGGGAGCACAGATACGCAGTATTTT. The genes are TRBV6-1 and TRBJ2-3; D possibly uses TRBD1 or TRBD2 (6 bases each). V lost 2 bases and J 0 bases, leaving 15 bases between the germline ends. Germline V lookup: CDR1 MNHNS, CDR2 SASEGT. The CDR3 has 17 residues.

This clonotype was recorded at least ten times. CDR3 sequence: CASSLANEQYF. The CDR3 bases are TGTGCCAGCAGCCTGGCGAACGAGCAGTACTTC. J is TRBJ2-7 and V is TRBV5-5, with unresolved D. The CDR3 length is 11 residues. Germline CDR1 is SGHKS and CDR2 is YYEKEE (reference sequence). V gave up 4 bases and J gave up 5 bases, with 7 bases separating them.

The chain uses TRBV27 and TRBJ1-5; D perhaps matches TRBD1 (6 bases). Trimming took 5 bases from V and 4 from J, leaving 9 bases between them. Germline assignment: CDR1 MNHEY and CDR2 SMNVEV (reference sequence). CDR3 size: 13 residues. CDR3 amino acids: CASSTGANQPQHF. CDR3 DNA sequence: TGTGCCAGCAGTACGGGGGCGAATCAGCCCCAGCATTTT.

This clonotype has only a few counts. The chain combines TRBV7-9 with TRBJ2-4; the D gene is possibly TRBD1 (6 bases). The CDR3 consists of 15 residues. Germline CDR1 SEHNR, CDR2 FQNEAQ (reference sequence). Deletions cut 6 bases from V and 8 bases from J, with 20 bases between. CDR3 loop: CASRPPVQGSDIQYF. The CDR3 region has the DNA TGTGCCAGCAGACCGCCGGTACAGGGATCGGACATTCAGTACTTC.

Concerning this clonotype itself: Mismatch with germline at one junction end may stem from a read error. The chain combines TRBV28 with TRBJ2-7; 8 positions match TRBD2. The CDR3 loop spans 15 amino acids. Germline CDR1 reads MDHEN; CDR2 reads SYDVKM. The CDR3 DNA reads TGTGCCAGCAGTCCCTCCAGTACTAGCGGCTACAAGCAGTACTTC. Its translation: CASSPSSTSGYKQYF. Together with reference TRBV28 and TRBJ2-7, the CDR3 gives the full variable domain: DVKVTQSSRYLVKRTGEKVFLECVQDMDHENMFWYRQDPGLGLRLIYFSYDVKMKEKGDIPEGYSVSREKKERFSLILESASTNQTSMYLCASSPSSTSGYKQYFGPGTRLTVT.

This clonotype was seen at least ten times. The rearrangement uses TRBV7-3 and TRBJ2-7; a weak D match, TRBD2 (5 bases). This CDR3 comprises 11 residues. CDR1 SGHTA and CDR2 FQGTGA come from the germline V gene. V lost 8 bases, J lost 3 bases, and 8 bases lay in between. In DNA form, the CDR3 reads TGTGCCAGCGAGGGAGACTACGAGCAGTACTTC. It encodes CASEGDYEQYF.

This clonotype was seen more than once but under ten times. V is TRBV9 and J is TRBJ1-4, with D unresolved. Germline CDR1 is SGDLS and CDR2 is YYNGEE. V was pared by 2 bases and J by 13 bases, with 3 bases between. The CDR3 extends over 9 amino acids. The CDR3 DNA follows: TGTGCCAGCAGCGTGAGACTGTTTTTT. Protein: CASSVRLFF. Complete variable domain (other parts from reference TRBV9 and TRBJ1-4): DSGVTQTPKHLITATGQRVTLRCSPRSGDLSVYWYQQSLDQGLQFLIQYYNGEERAKGNILERFSAQQFPDLHSELNLSSLELGDSALYFCASSVRLFFGSGTQLSVL.

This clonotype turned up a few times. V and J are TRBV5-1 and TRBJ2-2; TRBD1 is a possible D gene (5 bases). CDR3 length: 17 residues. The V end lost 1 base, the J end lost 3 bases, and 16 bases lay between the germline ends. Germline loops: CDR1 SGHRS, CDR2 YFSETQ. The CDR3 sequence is CASSLRWGRVDTGELFF. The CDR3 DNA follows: TGCGCCAGCAGCTTGAGGTGGGGCAGGGTCGACACCGGGGAGCTGTTTTTT.

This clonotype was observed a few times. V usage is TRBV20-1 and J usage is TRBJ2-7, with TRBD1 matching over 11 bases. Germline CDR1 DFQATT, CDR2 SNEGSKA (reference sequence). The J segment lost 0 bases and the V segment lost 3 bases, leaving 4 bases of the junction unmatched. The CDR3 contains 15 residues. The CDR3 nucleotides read TGCAGTGCTAGCCCCGGGACAGGGGGCTCCTACGAGCAGTACTTC. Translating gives CSASPGTGGSYEQYF.

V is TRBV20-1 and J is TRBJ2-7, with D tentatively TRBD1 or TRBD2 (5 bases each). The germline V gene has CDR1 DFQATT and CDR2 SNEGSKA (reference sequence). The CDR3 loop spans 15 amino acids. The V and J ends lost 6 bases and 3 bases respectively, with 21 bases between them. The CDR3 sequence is CSASKLLGADYEQYF. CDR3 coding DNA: TGCAGTGCATCAAAGTTACTAGGGGCCGACTACGAGCAGTACTTC.

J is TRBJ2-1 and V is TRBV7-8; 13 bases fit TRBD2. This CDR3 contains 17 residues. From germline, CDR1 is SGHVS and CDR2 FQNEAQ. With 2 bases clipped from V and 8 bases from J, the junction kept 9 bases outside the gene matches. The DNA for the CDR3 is TGTGCCAGCAGCTTACCCCCGGGACTAGCGGGGAGCTATGAGCAGTTCTTC. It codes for CASSLPPGLAGSYEQFF.

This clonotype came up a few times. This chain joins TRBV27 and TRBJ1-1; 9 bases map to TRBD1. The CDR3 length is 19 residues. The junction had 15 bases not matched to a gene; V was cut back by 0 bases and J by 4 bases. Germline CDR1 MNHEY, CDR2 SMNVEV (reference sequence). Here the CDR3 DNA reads TGTGCCAGCAGTTTATCCCCACAGGGGGCAAATAGGGGGAGCACTGAAGCTTTCTTT. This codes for CASSLSPQGANRGSTEAFF.

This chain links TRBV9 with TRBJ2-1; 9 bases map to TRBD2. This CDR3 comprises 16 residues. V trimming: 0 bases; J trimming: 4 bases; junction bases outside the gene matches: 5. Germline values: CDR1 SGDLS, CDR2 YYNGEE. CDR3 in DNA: TGTGCCAGCAGCGTAGTGCGGACTAGCGCATACAATGAGCAGTTCTTC. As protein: CASSVVRTSAYNEQFF.

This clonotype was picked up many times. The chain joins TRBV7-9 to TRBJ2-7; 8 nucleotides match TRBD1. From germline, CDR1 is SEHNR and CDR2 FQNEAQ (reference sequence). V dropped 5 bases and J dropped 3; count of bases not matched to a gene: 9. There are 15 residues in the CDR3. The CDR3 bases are TGTGCCAGCAGCCCAAATGGCGGACAGGGCTACGAGCAGTACTTC. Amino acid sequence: CASSPNGGQGYEQYF. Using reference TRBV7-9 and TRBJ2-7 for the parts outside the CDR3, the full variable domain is DTGVSQNPRHKITKRGQNVTFRCDPISEHNRLYWYRQTLGQGPEFLTYFQNEAQLEKSRLLSDRFSAERPKGSFSTLEIQRTEQGDSAMYLCASSPNGGQGYEQYFGPGTRLTVT.

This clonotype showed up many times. The CDR3 DNA reads TGTGCCAGCAGTTACTCGACGGGACTAGCGGGAGGGATCAATGAGCAGTTCTTC. This codes for CASSYSTGLAGGINEQFF. This chain connects TRBV6-5 to TRBJ2-1, with 16 bases matching TRBD2. This CDR3 region has 18 residues. The germline V gene has CDR1 MNHEY and CDR2 SVGAGI. Trimming cost V 0 bases and J 6 bases; bases outside gene matches: 5.

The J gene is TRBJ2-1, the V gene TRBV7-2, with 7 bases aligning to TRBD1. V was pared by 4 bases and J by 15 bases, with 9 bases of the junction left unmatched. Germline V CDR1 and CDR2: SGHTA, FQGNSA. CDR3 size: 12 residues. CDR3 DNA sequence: TGTGCCAGCAGCTGGACAACAGGGGATCGGTTCTTC. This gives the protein CASSWTTGDRFF.

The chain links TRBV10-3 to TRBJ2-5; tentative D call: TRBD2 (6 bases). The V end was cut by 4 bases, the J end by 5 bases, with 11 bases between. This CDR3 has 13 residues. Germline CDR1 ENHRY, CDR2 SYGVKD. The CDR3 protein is CAISGTSRETQYF. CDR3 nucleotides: TGTGCCATCAGTGGAACTAGCAGGGAGACCCAGTACTTC.

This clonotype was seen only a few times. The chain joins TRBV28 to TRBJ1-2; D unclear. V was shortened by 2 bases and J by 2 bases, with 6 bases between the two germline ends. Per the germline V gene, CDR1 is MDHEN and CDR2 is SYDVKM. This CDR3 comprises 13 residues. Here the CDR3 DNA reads TGTGCCAGCAGTTTACAAGAGAACTATGGCTACACCTTC. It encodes CASSLQENYGYTF.

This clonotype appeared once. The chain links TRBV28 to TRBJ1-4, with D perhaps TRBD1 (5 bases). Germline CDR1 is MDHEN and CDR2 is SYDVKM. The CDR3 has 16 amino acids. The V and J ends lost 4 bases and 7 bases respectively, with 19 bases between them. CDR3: CASSYPPGGVGEKLFF. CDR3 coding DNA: TGTGCCAGCAGTTACCCGCCCGGGGGGGTAGGTGAAAAACTGTTTTTT.

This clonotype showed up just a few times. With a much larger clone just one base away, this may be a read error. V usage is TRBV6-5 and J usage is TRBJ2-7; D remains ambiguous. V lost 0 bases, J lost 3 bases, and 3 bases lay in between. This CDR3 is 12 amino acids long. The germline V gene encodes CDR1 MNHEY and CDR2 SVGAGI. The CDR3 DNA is TGTGCCAGCAGTTACTCGAACTACGAGCAGTACTTC. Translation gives CASSYSNYEQYF.

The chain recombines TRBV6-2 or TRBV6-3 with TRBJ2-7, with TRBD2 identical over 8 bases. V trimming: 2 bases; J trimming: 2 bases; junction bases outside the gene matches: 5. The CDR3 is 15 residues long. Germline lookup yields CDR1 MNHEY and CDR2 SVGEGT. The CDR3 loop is CASSYEGTRTYEQYF. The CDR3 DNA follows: TGTGCCAGCAGTTACGAAGGGACTAGGACCTACGAGCAGTACTTC.

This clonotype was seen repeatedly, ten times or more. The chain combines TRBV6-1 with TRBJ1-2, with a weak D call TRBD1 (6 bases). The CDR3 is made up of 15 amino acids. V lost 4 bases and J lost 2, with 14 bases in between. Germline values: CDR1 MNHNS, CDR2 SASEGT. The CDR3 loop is CASSVEDSPNYGYTF. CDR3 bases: TGTGCCAGCAGTGTAGAGGACAGCCCAAACTATGGCTACACCTTC.

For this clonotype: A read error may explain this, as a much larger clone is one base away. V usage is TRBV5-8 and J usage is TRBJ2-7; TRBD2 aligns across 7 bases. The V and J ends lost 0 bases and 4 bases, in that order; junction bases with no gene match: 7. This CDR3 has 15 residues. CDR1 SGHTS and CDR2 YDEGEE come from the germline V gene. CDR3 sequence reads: CASSLVPSGIYEQYF. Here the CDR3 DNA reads TGTGCCAGCAGCTTGGTCCCCAGCGGGATATACGAGCAGTACTTC.